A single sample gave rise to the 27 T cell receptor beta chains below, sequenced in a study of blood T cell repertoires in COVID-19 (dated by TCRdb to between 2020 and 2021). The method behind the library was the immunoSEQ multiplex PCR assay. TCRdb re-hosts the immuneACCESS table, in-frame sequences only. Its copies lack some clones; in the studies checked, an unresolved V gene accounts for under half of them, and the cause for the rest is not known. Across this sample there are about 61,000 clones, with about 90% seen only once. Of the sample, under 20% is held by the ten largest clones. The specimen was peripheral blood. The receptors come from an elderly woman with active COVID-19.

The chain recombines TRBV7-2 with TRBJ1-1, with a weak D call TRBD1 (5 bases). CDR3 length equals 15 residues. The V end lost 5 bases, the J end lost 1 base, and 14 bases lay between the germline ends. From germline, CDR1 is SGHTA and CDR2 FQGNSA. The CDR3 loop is CASSSLPGGNTEAFF. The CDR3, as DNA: TGTGCCAGCAGCAGCCTCCCGGGGGGGAACACTGAAGCTTTCTTT. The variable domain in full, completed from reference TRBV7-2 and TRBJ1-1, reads GAGVSQSPSNKVTEKGKDVELRCDPISGHTALYWYRQSLGQGLEFLIYFQGNSAPDKSGLPSDRFSAERTGGSVSTLTIQRTQQEDSAVYLCASSSLPGGNTEAFFGQGTRLTVV.

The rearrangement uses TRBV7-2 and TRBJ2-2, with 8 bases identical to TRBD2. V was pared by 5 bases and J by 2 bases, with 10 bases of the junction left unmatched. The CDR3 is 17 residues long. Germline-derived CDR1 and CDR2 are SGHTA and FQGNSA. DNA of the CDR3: TGTGCCAGCAGCCGGGAGGGGGGCCCAAGAAACACCGGGGAGCTGTTTTTT. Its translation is CASSREGGPRNTGELFF. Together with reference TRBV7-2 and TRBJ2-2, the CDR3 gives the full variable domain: GAGVSQSPSNKVTEKGKDVELRCDPISGHTALYWYRQSLGQGLEFLIYFQGNSAPDKSGLPSDRFSAERTGGSVSTLTIQRTQQEDSAVYLCASSREGGPRNTGELFFGEGSRLTVL.

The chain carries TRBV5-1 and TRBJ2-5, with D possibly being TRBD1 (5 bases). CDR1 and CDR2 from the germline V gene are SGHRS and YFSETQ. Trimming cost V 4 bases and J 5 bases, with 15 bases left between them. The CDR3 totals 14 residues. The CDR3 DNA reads TGCGCCAGCAGCAGGGGCGGCCCGCGGGAGACCCAGTACTTC. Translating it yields CASSRGGPRETQYF. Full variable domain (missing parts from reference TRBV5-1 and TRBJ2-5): KAGVTQTPRYLIKTRGQQVTLSCSPISGHRSVSWYQQTPGQGLQFLFEYFSETQRNKGNFPGRFSGRQFSNSRSEMNVSTLELGDSALYLCASSRGGPRETQYFGPGTRLLVL.

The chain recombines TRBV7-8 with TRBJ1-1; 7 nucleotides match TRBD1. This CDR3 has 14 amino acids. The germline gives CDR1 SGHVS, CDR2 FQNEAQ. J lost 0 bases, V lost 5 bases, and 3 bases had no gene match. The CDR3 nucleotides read TGTGCCAGCAGCGGCGACAGGGTGAACACTGAAGCTTTCTTT. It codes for CASSGDRVNTEAFF.

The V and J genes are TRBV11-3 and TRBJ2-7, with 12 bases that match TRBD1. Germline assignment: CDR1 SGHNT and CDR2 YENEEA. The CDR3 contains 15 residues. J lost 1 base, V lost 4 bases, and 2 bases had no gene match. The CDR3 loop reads CASSSGQGASYEQYF. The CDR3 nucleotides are TGTGCCAGCAGCTCGGGACAGGGGGCTTCCTACGAGCAGTACTTC.

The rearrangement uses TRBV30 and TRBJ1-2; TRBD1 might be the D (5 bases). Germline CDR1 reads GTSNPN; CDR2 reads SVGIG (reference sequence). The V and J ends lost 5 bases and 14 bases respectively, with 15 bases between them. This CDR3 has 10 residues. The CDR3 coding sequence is TGTGCCTGGGACAGACTGGATGGTACCTTC. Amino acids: CAWDRLDGTF.

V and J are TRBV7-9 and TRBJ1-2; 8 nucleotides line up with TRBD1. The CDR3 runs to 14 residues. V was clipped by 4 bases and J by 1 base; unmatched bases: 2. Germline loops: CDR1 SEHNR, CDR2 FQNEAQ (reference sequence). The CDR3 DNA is TGTGCCAGCAGCTACGGACAGGGTAACTATGGCTACACCTTC. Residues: CASSYGQGNYGYTF.

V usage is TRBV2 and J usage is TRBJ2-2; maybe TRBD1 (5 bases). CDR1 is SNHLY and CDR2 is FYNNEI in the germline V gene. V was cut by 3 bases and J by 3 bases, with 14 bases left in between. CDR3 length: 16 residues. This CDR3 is CASSDGRGEHTGELFF. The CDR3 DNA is TGTGCCAGCAGTGATGGTAGGGGCGAACACACCGGGGAGCTGTTTTTT.

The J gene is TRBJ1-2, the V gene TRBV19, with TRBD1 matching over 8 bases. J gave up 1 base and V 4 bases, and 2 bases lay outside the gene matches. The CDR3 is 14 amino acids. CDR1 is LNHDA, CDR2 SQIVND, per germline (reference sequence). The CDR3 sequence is CASSRGQVNYGYTF. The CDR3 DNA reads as TGTGCCAGTAGTAGGGGACAGGTTAACTATGGCTACACCTTC.

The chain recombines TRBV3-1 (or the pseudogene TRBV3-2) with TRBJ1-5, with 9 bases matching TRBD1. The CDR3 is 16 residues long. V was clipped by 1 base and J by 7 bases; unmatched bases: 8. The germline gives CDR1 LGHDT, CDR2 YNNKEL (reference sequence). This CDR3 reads CASSQGRDRARQPQHF. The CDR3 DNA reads TGTGCCAGCAGCCAAGGGAGGGACAGGGCTAGACAGCCCCAGCATTTT.

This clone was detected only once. The CDR3 region has the DNA TGTGCCAGCAGCGTAGGGACTAGCGGGGGGCCGTACCAAGAGACCCAGTACTTC. Its translation: CASSVGTSGGPYQETQYF. The gene calls are TRBV9 and TRBJ2-5; 14 positions agree with TRBD2. This CDR3 comprises 18 residues. With 0 bases clipped from V and 0 bases from J, the junction kept 4 bases outside the gene matches. Germline V gives CDR1 SGDLS, CDR2 YYNGEE.

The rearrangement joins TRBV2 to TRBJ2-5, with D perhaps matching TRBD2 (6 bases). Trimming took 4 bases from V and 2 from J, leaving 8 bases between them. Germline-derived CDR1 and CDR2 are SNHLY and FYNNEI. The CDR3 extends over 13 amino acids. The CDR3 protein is CASSGSGQETQYF. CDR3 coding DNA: TGTGCCAGCAGTGGTAGCGGACAAGAGACCCAGTACTTC.

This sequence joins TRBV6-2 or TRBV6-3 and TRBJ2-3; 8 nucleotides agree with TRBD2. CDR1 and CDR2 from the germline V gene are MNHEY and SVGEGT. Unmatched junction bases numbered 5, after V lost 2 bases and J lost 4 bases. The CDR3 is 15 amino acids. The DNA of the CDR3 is TGTGCCAGCAGTTACCGGGGGGGCTCAGCAGATACGCAGTATTTT. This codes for CASSYRGGSADTQYF.

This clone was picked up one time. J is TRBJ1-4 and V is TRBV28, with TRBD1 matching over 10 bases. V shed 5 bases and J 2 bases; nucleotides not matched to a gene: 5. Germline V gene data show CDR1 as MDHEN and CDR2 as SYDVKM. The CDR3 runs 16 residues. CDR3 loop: CASSGQGESTNEKLFF. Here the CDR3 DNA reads TGTGCCAGCAGTGGACAGGGGGAGAGTACTAATGAAAAACTGTTTTTT.

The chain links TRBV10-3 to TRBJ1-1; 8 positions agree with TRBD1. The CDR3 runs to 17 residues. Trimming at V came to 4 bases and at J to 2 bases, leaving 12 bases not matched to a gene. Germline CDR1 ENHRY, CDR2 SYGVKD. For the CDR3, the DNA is TGTGCCATCAGTGGGTTTCAGGGGGCAAGTGACAACACTGAAGCTTTCTTT. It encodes CAISGFQGASDNTEAFF.

In DNA form, the CDR3 reads TGTGCCAGCAGGTGGGACAGCGTCTCCTACGAGCAGTACTTC. This translates into CASRWDSVSYEQYF. The chain carries TRBV6-5 and TRBJ2-7, with 7 bases that match TRBD1. The junction had 5 bases not matched to a gene; V was cut back by 6 bases and J by 0 bases. Looked up from germline, CDR1 is MNHEY and CDR2 is SVGAGI. The CDR3 has 14 amino acids.

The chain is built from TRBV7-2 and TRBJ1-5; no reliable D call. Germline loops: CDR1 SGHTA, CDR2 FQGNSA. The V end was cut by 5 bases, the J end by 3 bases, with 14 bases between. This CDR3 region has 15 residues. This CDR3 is CASSGTPGNNQPQHF. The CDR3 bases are TGTGCCAGCAGCGGAACGCCGGGGAACAATCAGCCCCAGCATTTT.

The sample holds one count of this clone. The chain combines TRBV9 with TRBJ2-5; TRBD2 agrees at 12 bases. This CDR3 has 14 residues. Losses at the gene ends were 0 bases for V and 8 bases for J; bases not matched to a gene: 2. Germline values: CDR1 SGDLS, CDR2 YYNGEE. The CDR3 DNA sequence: TGTGCCAGCAGCGTAGGGACTAGCGGGGATACCCAGTACTTC. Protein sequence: CASSVGTSGDTQYF. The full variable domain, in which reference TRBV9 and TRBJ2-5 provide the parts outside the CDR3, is DSGVTQTPKHLITATGQRVTLRCSPRSGDLSVYWYQQSLDQGLQFLIQYYNGEERAKGNILERFSAQQFPDLHSELNLSSLELGDSALYFCASSVGTSGDTQYFGPGTRLLVL.

Here the CDR3 reads CASSLARTSGYEQYF. The CDR3 DNA reads TGTGCCAGCAGCTTAGCGAGGACTAGCGGCTACGAGCAGTACTTC. This chain uses TRBV7-9 with TRBJ2-7; 10 positions match TRBD2. Germline CDR1 and CDR2: SEHNR and FQNEAQ (reference sequence). CDR3 length: 15 residues. J gave up 3 bases and V 0 bases, and 2 bases lay outside the gene matches.

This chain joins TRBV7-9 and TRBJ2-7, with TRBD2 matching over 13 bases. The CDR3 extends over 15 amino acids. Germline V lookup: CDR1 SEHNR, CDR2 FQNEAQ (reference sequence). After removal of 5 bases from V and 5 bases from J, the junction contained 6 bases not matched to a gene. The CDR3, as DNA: TGTGCCAGCAGCCTAATAGGACTAGCGGGGGACGAGCAGTACTTC. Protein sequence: CASSLIGLAGDEQYF. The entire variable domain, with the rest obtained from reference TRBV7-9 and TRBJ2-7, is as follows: DTGVSQNPRHKITKRGQNVTFRCDPISEHNRLYWYRQTLGQGPEFLTYFQNEAQLEKSRLLSDRFSAERPKGSFSTLEIQRTEQGDSAMYLCASSLIGLAGDEQYFGPGTRLTVT.

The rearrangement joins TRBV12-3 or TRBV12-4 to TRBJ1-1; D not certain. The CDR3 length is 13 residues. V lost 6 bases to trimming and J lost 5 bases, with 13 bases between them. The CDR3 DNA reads TGTGCCAGCAGCCTTGACTCAGTTACTGAAGCTTTCTTT. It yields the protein CASSLDSVTEAFF.

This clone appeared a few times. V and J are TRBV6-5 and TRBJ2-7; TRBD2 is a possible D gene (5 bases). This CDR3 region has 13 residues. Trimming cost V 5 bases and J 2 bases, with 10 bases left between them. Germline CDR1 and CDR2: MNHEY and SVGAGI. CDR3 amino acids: CASSNGVTYEQYF. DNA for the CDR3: TGTGCCAGCAGTAACGGGGTCACCTACGAGCAGTACTTC.

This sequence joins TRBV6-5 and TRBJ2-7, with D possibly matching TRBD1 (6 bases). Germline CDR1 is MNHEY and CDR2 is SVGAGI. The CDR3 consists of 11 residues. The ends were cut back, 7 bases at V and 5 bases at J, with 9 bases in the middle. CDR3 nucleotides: TGTGCCAGCACAGGGGAGAACGAGCAGTACTTC. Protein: CASTGENEQYF.

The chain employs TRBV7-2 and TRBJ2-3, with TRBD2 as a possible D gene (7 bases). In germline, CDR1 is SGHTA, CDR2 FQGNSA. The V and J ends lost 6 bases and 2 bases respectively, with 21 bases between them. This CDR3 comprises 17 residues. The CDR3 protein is CASSTKGGGYDTDTQYF. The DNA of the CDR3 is TGTGCCAGCAGTACCAAGGGGGGGGGCTATGACACAGATACGCAGTATTTT. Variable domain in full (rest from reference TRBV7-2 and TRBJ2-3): GAGVSQSPSNKVTEKGKDVELRCDPISGHTALYWYRQSLGQGLEFLIYFQGNSAPDKSGLPSDRFSAERTGGSVSTLTIQRTQQEDSAVYLCASSTKGGGYDTDTQYFGPGTRLTVL.

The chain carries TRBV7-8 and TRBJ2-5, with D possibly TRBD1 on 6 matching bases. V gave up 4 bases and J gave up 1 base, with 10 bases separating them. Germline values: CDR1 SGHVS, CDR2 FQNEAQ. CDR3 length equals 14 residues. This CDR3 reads CASSSQGSQETQYF. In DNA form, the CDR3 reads TGTGCCAGCAGCTCTCAGGGGTCCCAAGAGACCCAGTACTTC.

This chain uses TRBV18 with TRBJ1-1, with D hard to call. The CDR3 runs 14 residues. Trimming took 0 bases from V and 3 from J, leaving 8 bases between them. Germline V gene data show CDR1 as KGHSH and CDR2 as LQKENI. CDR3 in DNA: TGTGCCAGCTCACCACCGATCTCGGACACTGAAGCTTTCTTT. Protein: CASSPPISDTEAFF.

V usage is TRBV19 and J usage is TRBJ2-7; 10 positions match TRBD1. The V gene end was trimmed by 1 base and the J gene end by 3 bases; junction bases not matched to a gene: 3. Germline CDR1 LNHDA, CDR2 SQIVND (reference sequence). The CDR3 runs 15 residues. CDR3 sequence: CASSIGGQGGYEQYF. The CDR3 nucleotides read TGTGCCAGTAGTATAGGCGGACAGGGGGGCTACGAGCAGTACTTC.